Reported below is one TCR beta chain. The antigen remains unidentified. Produced via immunoSEQ multiplex PCR; TCRdb's table is partial and in-frame only. The profile covers about 1 million clones, with about 75% appearing a single time and roughly 1.5% taken by the ten largest. The sample is drawn from a study of shared clonotypes between healthy human individuals. Findings of the study overall: Although depth was large, rarefaction showed that sequencing of the sorted subsets was incomplete. The genetic and exposure-history diversity represented was limited by few donors.

V lost 2 bases and J lost 6, with 8 bases in between. The germline V gene encodes CDR1 SGHRS and CDR2 YFSETQ. The CDR3 extends over 12 amino acids. Donors, healthy HIV-negative adults, lacked recent acute infections or vaccinations. The sequence was obtained from a man in his late teens or twenties in good health. The chain carries TRBV5-1 and TRBJ1-1; maybe TRBD1 (6 bases). Specimen: memory CD4+ T cells sorted from blood. Subset: CD45RA-negative fraction. CDR3 sequence: CASSFRTAEAFF. CDR3 nucleotides: TGCGCCAGCAGCTTTCGGACAGCTGAAGCTTTCTTT.